What follows are 17 T cell receptor beta chains derived from one specimen sequenced in a study of shared clonotypes between healthy human individuals. Method: immunoSEQ multiplex PCR; TCRdb's copy keeps in-frame clones and lacks some. The repertoire holds almost 750,000 clones, with approximately 72% as singletons. The sequenced sample consisted of memory CD4+ T cells sorted from blood. The subset was: CD45RA-negative fraction. These receptors came from a woman in her twenties or thirties in good health.

The genes are TRBV5-5 and TRBJ2-3; no reliable D call. Germline lookup yields CDR1 SGHKS and CDR2 YYEKEE (reference sequence). The length of the CDR3 is 14 residues. With 0 bases removed from V and 4 bases from J, the gap between germline ends came to 9 bases. This CDR3 is CASSLDIFPDTQYF. The DNA of the CDR3 is TGTGCCAGCAGCTTGGATATTTTCCCAGATACGCAGTATTTT.

The chain recombines TRBV29-1 with TRBJ1-1; D gene uncertain. V dropped 0 bases and J dropped 3 bases, with 8 bases sitting between them. The CDR3 is 13 residues long. Germline assignment: CDR1 SQVTM and CDR2 ANQGSEA. The CDR3 DNA is TGCAGCGTTGAAGAGACCGCCTACACTGAAGCTTTCTTT. It translates to CSVEETAYTEAFF. Variable domain in full (rest from reference TRBV29-1 and TRBJ1-1): SAVISQKPSRDICQRGTSLTIQCQVDSQVTMMFWYRQQPGQSLTLIATANQGSEATYESGFVIDKFPISRPNLTFSTLTVSNMSPEDSSIYLCSVEETAYTEAFFGQGTRLTVV.

The chain combines TRBV2 with TRBJ2-1, with TRBD2 as a possible D gene (6 bases). The CDR3 contains 14 residues. Between the trimmed V and J ends, which lost 6 bases and 4 bases, there was a span of 13 bases. Germline V gene data show CDR1 as SNHLY and CDR2 as FYNNEI. For the CDR3, the DNA is TGTGCCAGCAGCCGGGACTTCTCATACAATGAGCAGTTCTTC. Protein product: CASSRDFSYNEQFF.

This chain joins TRBV5-1 and TRBJ2-6, with D perhaps TRBD1 or TRBD2 (6 bases each). Germline values: CDR1 SGHRS, CDR2 YFSETQ. Trimming stripped 4 bases from V and 4 bases from J, with 15 bases between. The length of the CDR3 is 16 residues. CDR3 DNA sequence: TGCGCCAGCAGCAAATGGACGGGGGCCGGGGCCAACGTCCTGACTTTC. Its protein product is CASSKWTGAGANVLTF.

This chain uses TRBV7-9 with TRBJ1-3, with 9 nucleotides matching TRBD1. V lost 2 bases, J lost 2 bases, and 4 bases stayed unmatched. Germline V lookup: CDR1 SEHNR, CDR2 FQNEAQ (reference sequence). CDR3 length equals 16 residues. DNA of the CDR3: TGTGCCAGCAGCTTATGGGACAGGGAAACTGGAAACACCATATATTTT. Amino acid sequence: CASSLWDRETGNTIYF.

The rearrangement uses TRBV5-1 and TRBJ2-2, with TRBD2 matching 13 bases. The junction had 8 bases not matched to a gene; V was cut back by 3 bases and J by 6 bases. Germline V gives CDR1 SGHRS, CDR2 YFSETQ. This CDR3 has 17 amino acids. CDR3 in DNA: TGCGCCAGCAGCTCCCGGACTAGCGGGAGTGTCGCCGGGGAGCTGTTTTTT. Translation gives CASSSRTSGSVAGELFF.

This clone was observed at least ten times. The chain recombines TRBV5-1 with TRBJ2-3; a weak D match, TRBD1 (6 bases). The length of the CDR3 is 14 residues. V dropped 4 bases and J dropped 2 bases, with 11 bases sitting between them. Germline V gene sequence: CDR1 SGHRS, CDR2 YFSETQ. The CDR3 is CASSQRTDTDTQYF. The CDR3 DNA reads as TGCGCCAGCAGCCAACGGACAGACACAGATACGCAGTATTTT.

V gene TRBV19 combines with J gene TRBJ1-2; 8 bases are a match to TRBD1. The CDR3 contains 16 residues. Germline V gene data show CDR1 as LNHDA and CDR2 as SQIVND (reference sequence). The junction had 10 bases not matched to a gene; V was cut back by 3 bases and J by 4 bases. In DNA, the CDR3 is TGTGCCAGTAGTATCGGGTGGACAGGGAGGTCCTATGGCTACACCTTC. Amino acids: CASSIGWTGRSYGYTF.

Here the CDR3 reads CASSNDRGPAYEQYF. The CDR3 bases are TGCGCCAGCAGCAATGACAGGGGTCCGGCTTACGAGCAGTACTTC. The V gene is TRBV5-1, the J gene TRBJ2-7; 8 nucleotides match TRBD1. The CDR3 is made up of 15 amino acids. V lost 4 bases and J lost 4; bases outside the gene matches: 10. CDR1 SGHRS and CDR2 YFSETQ come from the germline V gene.

This clone was picked up a small number of times. The chain carries TRBV7-2 and TRBJ1-1; D possibly corresponds to TRBD1 (6 bases). V was pared by 4 bases and J by 1 base, with 10 bases between. This CDR3 has 14 amino acids. Germline loops: CDR1 SGHTA, CDR2 FQGNSA. The CDR3 DNA sequence: TGTGCCAGCAGCTCGATGACAGGGAACACTGAAGCTTTCTTT. Its translation is CASSSMTGNTEAFF.

This clone was observed many times. The genes are TRBV28 and TRBJ1-2, with 7 bases fitting TRBD1. Per germline, CDR1 MDHEN and CDR2 SYDVKM. With V trimmed by 6 bases and J by 4 bases, 5 bases remained unmatched. This CDR3 is built from 13 residues. CDR3 amino acids: CASRRDSLYGYTF. CDR3 DNA sequence: TGTGCCAGCAGGAGGGACAGCCTCTATGGCTACACCTTC.

The chain is built from TRBV18 and TRBJ2-1, with D perhaps matching TRBD2 (6 bases). The germline gives CDR1 KGHSH, CDR2 LQKENI. The CDR3 is 16 residues long. V lost 4 bases to trimming and J lost 1 base, with 14 bases between them. CDR3 coding DNA: TGTGCCAGCTCACGTGGGACTCCGAGGTCCTACAATGAGCAGTTCTTC. It translates to CASSRGTPRSYNEQFF.

In this sample, this clone turned up once. The chain links TRBV28 to TRBJ2-1; possibly TRBD2 for D (5 bases). This CDR3 is 13 amino acids long. Trimming stripped 9 bases from V and 13 bases from J, with 22 bases between. Germline assignment: CDR1 MDHEN and CDR2 SYDVKM. CDR3: CASWTVKVVGQFF. CDR3 in DNA: TGTGCCAGTTGGACTGTGAAGGTGGTCGGACAGTTCTTC.

This clone came up a few times. This chain joins TRBV28 and TRBJ1-5; D perhaps matches TRBD1 (5 bases). Germline V gene data show CDR1 as MDHEN and CDR2 as SYDVKM. The V end lost 3 bases, the J end lost 4 bases, and 22 bases lay between the germline ends. The CDR3 sequence is 18 residues long. The CDR3 DNA sequence: TGTGCCAGCAGTTTGTACGATCCCGGGGGACCGGATAATCAGCCCCAGCATTTT. This sequence encodes CASSLYDPGGPDNQPQHF. The full variable domain, its missing parts supplied by reference TRBV28 and TRBJ1-5, is DVKVTQSSRYLVKRTGEKVFLECVQDMDHENMFWYRQDPGLGLRLIYFSYDVKMKEKGDIPEGYSVSREKKERFSLILESASTNQTSMYLCASSLYDPGGPDNQPQHFGDGTRLSIL.

This sequence joins TRBV2 and TRBJ2-7; D possibly uses TRBD1 or TRBD2 (5 bases each). V lost 7 bases and J 6 bases, leaving 16 bases between the germline ends. Germline V lookup: CDR1 SNHLY, CDR2 FYNNEI. This CDR3 is 13 amino acids long. As DNA, the CDR3 is TGTGCCAGCAAGGGAGCAGGGTCTTTCGAGCAGTACTTC. Translating it yields CASKGAGSFEQYF.

V gene TRBV2 combines with J gene TRBJ1-1; TRBD1 matches at 9 bases. The CDR3 is 12 amino acids. The germline gives CDR1 SNHLY, CDR2 FYNNEI. V gave up 5 bases and J gave up 8 bases; unmatched junction bases: 3. CDR3 residues: CASSKQGAEAFF. The DNA for the CDR3 is TGTGCCAGCAGTAAACAGGGGGCCGAAGCTTTCTTT. Drawing the rest from reference TRBV2 and TRBJ1-1, the complete variable domain is EPEVTQTPSHQVTQMGQEVILRCVPISNHLYFYWYRQILGQKVEFLVSFYNNEISEKSEIFDDQFSVERPDGSNFTLKIRSTKLEDSAMYFCASSKQGAEAFFGQGTRLTVV.

This clone appeared a few times. The V call is TRBV7-9, the J call TRBJ2-7; TRBD1 matches 9 bases. Germline V CDR1 and CDR2: SEHNR, FQNEAQ (reference sequence). The CDR3 extends over 17 amino acids. Trimming removed 5 bases from V and 3 bases from J; junction bases left unmatched: 14. The CDR3 region is CASSGTKIGTGFYEQYF. CDR3 coding DNA: TGTGCCAGCAGCGGCACGAAGATAGGGACAGGGTTCTACGAGCAGTACTTC.